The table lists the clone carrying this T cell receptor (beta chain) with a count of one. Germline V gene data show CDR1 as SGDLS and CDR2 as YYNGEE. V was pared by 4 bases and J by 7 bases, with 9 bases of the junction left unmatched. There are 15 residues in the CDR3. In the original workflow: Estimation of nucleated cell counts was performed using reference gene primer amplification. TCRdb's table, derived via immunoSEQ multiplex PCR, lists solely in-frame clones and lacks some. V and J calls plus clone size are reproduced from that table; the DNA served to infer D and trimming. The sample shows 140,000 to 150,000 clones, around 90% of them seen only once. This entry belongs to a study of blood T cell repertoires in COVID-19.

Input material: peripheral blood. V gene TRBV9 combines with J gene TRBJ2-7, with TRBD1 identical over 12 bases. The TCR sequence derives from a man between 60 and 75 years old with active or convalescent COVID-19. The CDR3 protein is CASSQPGQGASEQYF. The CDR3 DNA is TGTGCCAGCAGCCAGCCGGGACAGGGGGCGAGTGAGCAGTACTTC.